Below are 21 T cell receptor beta chains sequenced from a single sample in a study of sequential checkpoint blockade in melanoma. Assay used: immunoSEQ multiplex PCR; TCRdb lists only in-frame clones, some missing. The sample carries around 2,500 clones, roughly a fifth recorded once. Stated treatment: randomized to nivolumab then ipilimumab (arm A) or the reverse (arm B). Sequencing used tumor tissue (inferred from file names), obtained from a patient given nivolumab and ipilimumab in sequence. Source of these receptors: a human donor with melanoma.

This clone was recorded a few times. V and J are TRBV30 and TRBJ1-1; the D is unclear. Germline assignment: CDR1 GTSNPN and CDR2 SVGIG (reference sequence). V was shortened by 0 bases and J by 1 base, with 6 bases between the two germline ends. CDR3 size: 13 residues. For the CDR3, the DNA is TGTGCCTGGAGTGTCGGCAGGAACACTGAAGCTTTCTTT. Encoded protein: CAWSVGRNTEAFF.

V gene TRBV30 combines with J gene TRBJ1-2; D is perhaps TRBD1 (6 bases). Trimming shortened V by 0 bases and J by 8 bases, and 13 bases separated the two germline ends. This CDR3 contains 13 residues. Germline-derived CDR1 and CDR2 are GTSNPN and SVGIG (reference sequence). The CDR3 loop reads CAWSVQRQGGYTF. The CDR3 DNA follows: TGTGCCTGGAGTGTACAGAGGCAGGGGGGCTACACCTTC. The entire variable domain, with the rest obtained from reference TRBV30 and TRBJ1-2, is as follows: SQTIHQWPATLVQPVGSPLSLECTVEGTSNPNLYWYRQAAGRGLQLLFYSVGIGQISSEVPQNLSASRPQDRQFILSSKKLLLSDSGFYLCAWSVQRQGGYTFGSGTRLTVV.

The rearrangement links TRBV6-8 to TRBJ1-4; 10 bases match TRBD1. The CDR3 is made up of 13 amino acids. Germline CDR1 reads MNHGY; CDR2 reads SAAAGT. With 11 bases clipped from V and 0 bases from J, the junction kept 0 bases outside the gene matches. The CDR3 loop reads CAGQGATNEKLFF. CDR3 nucleotides: TGTGCCGGACAGGGGGCAACTAATGAAAAACTGTTTTTT.

V usage is TRBV19 and J usage is TRBJ1-2, with D uncertain. Germline-derived CDR1 and CDR2 are LNHDA and SQIVND (reference sequence). Trimming left V 7 bases short and J 3 bases short, with 12 bases between. The CDR3 runs 13 residues. The DNA for the CDR3 is TGTGCCAGTACCCTTCGACCCGACTATGGCTACACCTTC. Protein sequence: CASTLRPDYGYTF.

By frequency in the sample, this clone is medium-sized. The chain combines TRBV11-3 with TRBJ1-1; 8 bases line up with TRBD1. Germline V gives CDR1 SGHNT, CDR2 YENEEA. J was trimmed by 5 bases and V by 4 bases; bases with no gene match: 6. CDR3 length: 14 residues. Here the CDR3 reads CASSSGGASTEAFF. Written as DNA, the CDR3 is TGTGCCAGCAGCTCAGGGGGCGCATCTACTGAAGCTTTCTTT.

The chain uses TRBV6-1 and TRBJ1-2, with D hard to call. Germline CDR1 is MNHNS and CDR2 is SASEGT. V lost 0 bases and J lost 5, with 7 bases in between. This CDR3 has 13 residues. Here the CDR3 DNA reads TGTGCCAGCAGTGAAGCGGCCTTATATGGCTACACCTTC. Its translation is CASSEAALYGYTF.

This clone was detected a few times. V is TRBV30 and J is TRBJ2-6; D gene uncertain. This CDR3 contains 14 residues. Germline CDR1 reads GTSNPN; CDR2 reads SVGIG (reference sequence). Trimming cost V 1 base and J 1 base, with 5 bases left between them. This CDR3 is CAWSETSGANVLTF. The CDR3 coding sequence is TGTGCCTGGAGTGAAACTTCTGGGGCCAACGTCCTGACTTTC.

Relative to its sample, this clone is medium-sized. This chain joins TRBV11-3 and TRBJ2-7; 7 positions match TRBD2. V lost 5 bases to trimming and J lost 4 bases; unmatched junction nucleotides: 8. The CDR3 has 14 amino acids. Germline loops: CDR1 SGHNT, CDR2 YENEEA. CDR3 nucleotides: TGTGCCAGCAGCAACCCGGGGAGGGAATACGAGCAGTACTTC. Translated: CASSNPGREYEQYF.

DNA for the CDR3: TGTGCCAGCAGTCTAGCGGGAGGGCCGAACACCGGGGAGCTGTTTTTT. Residues: CASSLAGGPNTGELFF. This chain connects TRBV11-3 to TRBJ2-2, with 12 bases matching TRBD2. V dropped 6 bases and J dropped 0; count of bases not matched to a gene: 2. Looked up from germline, CDR1 is SGHNT and CDR2 is YENEEA. This CDR3 is built from 16 residues.

This clone was observed many times. This chain connects TRBV11-3 to TRBJ1-5; the D is unclear. Germline assignment: CDR1 SGHNT and CDR2 YENEEA. The CDR3 runs to 14 residues. V was clipped by 2 bases and J by 7 bases, with 12 bases between them. CDR3 protein: CASSLPAGYQPQHF. As DNA, the CDR3 is TGTGCCAGCAGCTTACCCGCGGGGTACCAGCCCCAGCATTTT.

By sample share, this clone is medium-sized. The gene calls are TRBV11-3 and TRBJ2-6, with D hard to call. Trimming stripped 5 bases from V and 7 bases from J, with 12 bases between. CDR1 and CDR2 from the germline V gene are SGHNT and YENEEA. This CDR3 contains 14 residues. The CDR3 region has the DNA TGTGCCAGCAGCCCCCACGCTAATGCCAACGTCCTGACTTTC. Translating it yields CASSPHANANVLTF.

The chain has TRBV5-1 and TRBJ1-2; TRBD1 aligns across 12 bases. The V gene end was trimmed by 4 bases and the J gene end by 6 bases; junction bases not matched to a gene: 10. Germline CDR1 SGHRS, CDR2 YFSETQ. This CDR3 is 16 amino acids long. The DNA of the CDR3 is TGCGCCAGCAGCCTTTACGGGACAGGGGGCGCAGATGGCTACACCTTC. Its protein is CASSLYGTGGADGYTF. Combining the CDR3 with reference TRBV5-1 and TRBJ1-2 gives the whole variable domain KAGVTQTPRYLIKTRGQQVTLSCSPISGHRSVSWYQQTPGQGLQFLFEYFSETQRNKGNFPGRFSGRQFSNSRSEMNVSTLELGDSALYLCASSLYGTGGADGYTFGSGTRLTVV.

The chain combines TRBV28 with TRBJ1-1; TRBD1 aligns across 10 bases. The CDR3 is made up of 17 amino acids. Germline V gene lookup returns CDR1 MDHEN and CDR2 SYDVKM. Trimming removed 5 bases from V and 1 base from J; junction bases left unmatched: 10. The CDR3 reads CASSHTGTGVANTEAFF. DNA for the CDR3: TGTGCCAGCAGTCATACCGGGACAGGGGTCGCGAACACTGAAGCTTTCTTT.

Many counts were recorded for this clone. V usage is TRBV11-3 and J usage is TRBJ2-1, with 10 bases aligning to TRBD1. V trimming: 5 bases; J trimming: 1 base; junction bases outside the gene matches: 11. Germline loops: CDR1 SGHNT, CDR2 YENEEA. The CDR3 has 18 amino acids. The CDR3, as DNA: TGTGCCAGCAGCCAAGGCGCGTGGGGACAGGGGTCCTACAATGAGCAGTTCTTC. This encodes CASSQGAWGQGSYNEQFF.

This clone has just a few counts. This chain links TRBV6-8 with TRBJ2-1, with D possibly TRBD2 on 6 matching bases. Per the germline V gene, CDR1 is MNHGY and CDR2 is SAAAGT. The V end was cut by 5 bases, the J end by 5 bases, with 16 bases between. CDR3 length equals 15 residues. CDR3 nucleotides: TGTGCCAGCAGTCCCGTCCAGCGGGTAGACAATGAGCAGTTCTTC. This encodes CASSPVQRVDNEQFF.

This clone was detected a few times. The CDR3 nucleotides are TGTGCCAGCAGTCCTCCTTTAGGAGCGGGAGTGGAGCAGTACTTC. It specifies CASSPPLGAGVEQYF. V gene TRBV28 combines with J gene TRBJ2-7; the match to TRBD2 covers 8 bases. CDR1 and CDR2 from the germline V gene are MDHEN and SYDVKM. V lost 5 bases and J lost 7; bases outside the gene matches: 13. The CDR3 is 15 residues long.

The rearrangement links TRBV30 to TRBJ1-1, with TRBD1 identical over 8 bases. This CDR3 contains 14 residues. Germline V gene lookup returns CDR1 GTSNPN and CDR2 SVGIG (reference sequence). The J segment lost 1 base and the V segment lost 4 bases, leaving 5 bases of the junction unmatched. The CDR3 reads CAWTTGTGNTEAFF. In DNA, the CDR3 is TGTGCCTGGACAACGGGGACAGGGAACACTGAAGCTTTCTTT.

This clone was detected a few times. The genes are TRBV5-1 and TRBJ1-1; D is uncertain. Trimming removed 0 bases from V and 3 bases from J, with 9 bases in between. The CDR3 is 14 amino acids. Germline V gene lookup returns CDR1 SGHRS and CDR2 YFSETQ. CDR3 nucleotides: TGCGCCAGCAGCTTGGCTCAACGGGACACTGAAGCTTTCTTT. This translates into CASSLAQRDTEAFF. Full variable domain (missing parts from reference TRBV5-1 and TRBJ1-1): KAGVTQTPRYLIKTRGQQVTLSCSPISGHRSVSWYQQTPGQGLQFLFEYFSETQRNKGNFPGRFSGRQFSNSRSEMNVSTLELGDSALYLCASSLAQRDTEAFFGQGTRLTVV.

By its share, this clone is medium-sized. The chain employs TRBV11-3 and TRBJ1-1; D is ambiguous. Germline CDR1 and CDR2: SGHNT and YENEEA. The CDR3 has 15 amino acids. Trimming stripped 1 base from V and 6 bases from J, with 15 bases between. In nucleotides, the CDR3 is TGTGCCAGCAGCTTAGGTGGTGGGATAGGCGCTGAAGCTTTCTTT. As protein: CASSLGGGIGAEAFF.

The rearrangement joins TRBV7-2 to TRBJ1-1; D unresolved. Trimming shortened V by 2 bases and J by 1 base, and 5 bases separated the two germline ends. Germline values: CDR1 SGHTA, CDR2 FQGNSA. There are 13 residues in the CDR3. The CDR3 DNA is TGTGCCAGCAGCTTACACCAGAACACTGAAGCTTTCTTT. Its protein product is CASSLHQNTEAFF.

The chain has TRBV5-1 and TRBJ2-2; TRBD1 is a possible D gene (6 bases). Germline-derived CDR1 and CDR2 are SGHRS and YFSETQ. V was shortened by 4 bases and J by 0 bases, with 13 bases between the two germline ends. This CDR3 is built from 16 residues. CDR3 residues: CASSSAAGANTGELFF. The DNA of the CDR3 is TGCGCCAGCAGCAGCGCAGCAGGGGCGAACACCGGGGAGCTGTTTTTT.